This is a list of T cell receptor beta chains from one sample in a study of cytotoxic CD8 clonotypes in ibrutinib-treated CLL. Clones were read by immunoSEQ multiplex PCR, and TCRdb kept only the in-frame ones, dropping some. The sample carries more than 110,000 clones, around 90% recorded once. Source: PBMCs, taken after 12 months of ibrutinib treatment. The receptors stem from a human donor with chronic lymphocytic leukemia. The CDR3 runs from the conserved cysteine through the conserved F or W. A D gene is named only where the DNA matches it firmly. Size tells how often a clone was seen (once, few, many) or the class of an expanded clone, and some rows leave it out.

TGTGCCAGCAGCTTGGCCGATATGAACACTGAAGCTTTCTTT	CASSLADMNTEAFF	TRBV5-5	NA	NA	TRBJ1-1
TGTGCCAGCAGTTACTCCAGGGGACACCCTGGTGAAGCTTTCTTT	CASSYSRGHPGEAFF	TRBV6-5	NA	NA	TRBJ1-1
TGCGCCAGCACGGAATCCCAAGAGACCCAGTACTTC	CASTESQETQYF	TRBV5-1	NA	NA	TRBJ2-5
TGTGCCAGTACCGGGACAGGGGTAAACATTCAGTACTTC	CASTGTGVNIQYF	TRBV19	NA	TRBD1	TRBJ2-4
TGTGCCAGCAGCGACACGGCCGCTGGAAACACCATATATTTT	CASSDTAAGNTIYF	TRBV7-9	NA	NA	TRBJ1-3
TGCGCCAGCAGCTTGGCCAGGGGGCGGTCCTACGAGCAGTACTTC	CASSLARGRSYEQYF	TRBV5-1	NA	TRBD1	TRBJ2-7
TGTGCCAGTATCTTCCTCGACAGAGAAGCCAAAAACATTCAGTACTTC	CASIFLDREAKNIQYF	TRBV19	NA	NA	TRBJ2-4
TGTGCCAGTAGGGTGGCTGGAAACACCATATATTTT	CASRVAGNTIYF	TRBV19	NA	NA	TRBJ1-3
TGTGCCAGCAGCCTTACGGGGACAACTAATGAAAAACTGTTTTTT	CASSLTGTTNEKLFF	TRBV5-6	once	NA	TRBJ1-4
TGTGCCAGCAGCCGAAAAGGGACAGACGTTTCGGGGCAGTACTTC	CASSRKGTDVSGQYF	TRBV7-9	NA	TRBD1	TRBJ2-7
TGTGCCAGAAGCTTGCAAGGGCACAATCAGCCCCAGCATTTT	CARSLQGHNQPQHF	TRBV5-3	once	NA	TRBJ1-5
TGTGCCAGCAGCCCCCTCCTAGCGGGCAACTACGAGCAGTACTTC	CASSPLLAGNYEQYF	TRBV9	once	TRBD2	TRBJ2-7
TGTGCCACCAGCAGAGTACGAGCGAGCACAGATACGCAGTATTTT	CATSRVRASTDTQYF	TRBV15	NA	NA	TRBJ2-3
TGCGCCAGCAGAAACGAAGGAAAACTGTTTTTT	CASRNEGKLFF	TRBV10-1	NA	NA	TRBJ1-4
TGTGCCAGCGCGGGCGTGTCCGTTGCCGGTACGCAGTATTTT	CASAGVSVAGTQYF	TRBV2	once	NA	TRBJ2-3
TGTGCTCCGCTTCCTGGGGCCAAAAACATTCAGTACTTC	CAPLPGAKNIQYF	TRBV28	NA	NA	TRBJ2-4
TGTGCCAGCAGCTCACTACAGGGCGGCAATCAGCCCCAGCATTTT	CASSSLQGGNQPQHF	TRBV7-2	NA	NA	TRBJ1-5
TGTGCCGGGCCCGACGGGACGGACGCGAACACCGGGGAGCTGTTTTTT	CAGPDGTDANTGELFF	TRBV19	NA	NA	TRBJ2-2
TGTGCCAGCTCCACGACTAGCGACTCCTACGAGCAGTACTTC	CASSTTSDSYEQYF	TRBV18	NA	TRBD2	TRBJ2-7
TGTGCCAGCAGATTTGACAAATCCAATCAGCCCCAGCATTTT	CASRFDKSNQPQHF	TRBV27	NA	NA	TRBJ1-5
TGTGCCAGCTCACCGCCCGGGACGCAGACTTACGAGCAGTACTTC	CASSPPGTQTYEQYF	TRBV18	NA	NA	TRBJ2-7
TGTGCCAGCAGTTTCTCCGCCGGGCAAATTCTAGCGGGGGGTTCCTACGAGCAGTACTTC	CASSFSAGQILAGGSYEQYF	TRBV28	once	TRBD2	TRBJ2-7
TGTGCCAGTAGTCCACGGGACAGGAGAAATGAAAAACTGTTTTTT	CASSPRDRRNEKLFF	TRBV19	NA	TRBD1	TRBJ1-4
TGTGCCAGCAGCGACGCCGCACGGAGCAATGAGCAGTTCTTC	CASSDAARSNEQFF	TRBV9	NA	NA	TRBJ2-1
TGTGCCAGCTCACCACCGGGACTAGCGCGAGAGACCCAGTACTTC	CASSPPGLARETQYF	TRBV18	NA	TRBD2	TRBJ2-5